Each of the 20 T cell receptor beta chains below was sequenced from the same sample in a study of beta chain features in type 1 diabetes. Study-level points and caveats: Across all four CD4+ subsets, people with type 1 diabetes showed modestly shorter TCRB CDR3s.

The isolated RNA, all of it, was reverse transcribed, so expressed TCRB transcripts were what got sequenced. Sequencing was performed with immunoSEQ multiplex PCR; in TCRdb, only in-frame clones are kept and a portion is missing. The repertoire includes 120,000 or so clones, roughly a sixth of them detected once, and roughly 2.6% sits in the top ten. For these receptors, no antigen is known. The sample comprised central memory CD4+ T cells from blood. Receptors originate from a man between 18 and 35 years old with type 1 diabetes.

This clone has just a few counts. The gene calls are TRBV15 and TRBJ2-7; tentatively, D is TRBD1 or TRBD2 (5 bases each). Germline CDR1 reads LNHNV; CDR2 reads YYDKDF (reference sequence). CDR3 length equals 13 residues. V was pared by 1 base and J by 3 bases, with 7 bases between. The CDR3 loop reads CATSRVGVYEQYF. DNA of the CDR3: TGTGCCACCAGCAGAGTGGGGGTCTACGAGCAGTACTTC.

This clone was observed a handful of times. The V and J genes are TRBV7-2 and TRBJ2-7, with 7 bases lining up with TRBD2. CDR1 is SGHTA and CDR2 is FQGNSA in the germline V gene. This CDR3 has 15 amino acids. Losses at the gene ends were 1 base for V and 3 bases for J; bases not matched to a gene: 6. CDR3 nucleotides: TGTGCCAGCAGCTTAGTGAGGGGAGGGCTCTACGAGCAGTACTTC. Its translation is CASSLVRGGLYEQYF.

Note on this clone: At the DNA level, this CDR3 is encoded by other sequences in the same sample as well. The chain combines TRBV29-1 with TRBJ2-1, with D hard to call. Trimming removed 4 bases at V and 0 bases at J, with 13 bases between. CDR1 SQVTM and CDR2 ANQGSEA come from the germline V gene. The CDR3 covers 15 residues. Here the CDR3 reads CSVALGPSSYNEQFF. In DNA, the CDR3 is TGCAGCGTTGCGCTAGGGCCGAGCTCCTACAATGAGCAGTTCTTC.

This chain connects TRBV4-2 to TRBJ2-7, with 7 bases aligning to TRBD2. The V gene's germline CDR1 is LGHNA and CDR2 YNFKEQ. The CDR3 totals 16 residues. Trimming cost V 4 bases and J 2 bases; bases outside gene matches: 11. CDR3: CASSRPSGDGAYEQYF. The DNA for the CDR3 is TGTGCCAGCAGCCGGCCGAGCGGGGATGGGGCCTACGAGCAGTACTTC.

The DNA of the CDR3 is TGTGCCTGGAGTGTATGGCTAGCTCTCGCCGAGCAGTACTTC. Translated, it gives CAWSVWLALAEQYF. The chain uses TRBV30 and TRBJ2-7, with a possible D match to TRBD2 (5 bases). The CDR3 consists of 14 residues. V lost 0 bases to trimming and J lost 6 bases, with 15 bases between them. Germline CDR1 and CDR2: GTSNPN and SVGIG (reference sequence).

Only a few counts were recorded for this clone. The chain is built from TRBV25-1 and TRBJ1-6; D is undetermined. The CDR3 length is 16 residues. CDR1 and CDR2 from the germline V gene are MGHDK and SYGVNS. The V gene lost 1 base and the J gene lost 2 bases, with 9 bases spanning the gap. The CDR3 loop is CASSECITPYNSPLHF. DNA for the CDR3: TGTGCCAGCAGTGAATGTATTACTCCCTATAATTCACCCCTCCACTTT.

The V gene is TRBV7-2, the J gene TRBJ2-7; D may match TRBD1 or TRBD2 (5 bases each). V shed 5 bases and J shed 3 bases, with 11 bases lying between them. The CDR3 loop spans 13 amino acids. CDR1 is SGHTA and CDR2 is FQGNSA in the germline V gene. CDR3 nucleotides: TGTGCCAGCAGCCGGGACCTAAACTACGAGCAGTACTTC. Residues: CASSRDLNYEQYF.

In this sample, this clone turned up many times. J is TRBJ2-5 and V is TRBV30; D is perhaps TRBD2 (5 bases). This CDR3 spans 13 amino acids. The V and J ends lost 6 bases and 5 bases respectively, with 16 bases between them. From germline, CDR1 is GTSNPN and CDR2 SVGIG (reference sequence). The CDR3 loop is CACKRLGDETQYF. The CDR3 bases are TGTGCCTGTAAGCGCCTGGGAGATGAGACCCAGTACTTC.

The V and J genes are TRBV7-2 and TRBJ2-7; a possible D gene is TRBD1 (5 bases). The germline V and J ends were trimmed by 2 bases and 6 bases, with 20 bases remaining between them. The CDR3 is made up of 16 amino acids. CDR1 is SGHTA, CDR2 FQGNSA, per germline. CDR3 loop: CASSLPLRMGPSEQYF. CDR3 bases: TGTGCCAGCAGCTTACCCCTGAGGATGGGGCCCAGCGAGCAGTACTTC.

The chain links TRBV18 to TRBJ2-6; D unclear. The CDR3 has 15 residues. Germline V CDR1 and CDR2: KGHSH, LQKENI. Trimming removed 3 bases at V and 2 bases at J, with 8 bases between. CDR3 DNA: TGTGCCAGCTCACCTCCCTCGGCTGGGGCCAACGTCCTGACTTTC. It translates to CASSPPSAGANVLTF.

This clone was seen only a few times. This probably arose from a read error, given a far larger clone one base away. The V and J genes are TRBV10-3 and TRBJ1-6; D unresolved. CDR1 ENHRY and CDR2 SYGVKD come from the germline V gene. CDR3 size: 15 residues. CDR3 protein: CALSEATKGGSPLHF. The DNA of the CDR3 is TGTGCCCTCAGTGAGGCGACTAAGGGCGGTTCACCCCTCCACTTT.

In its sample, this clone was seen a few times. The gene calls are TRBV29-1 and TRBJ2-1; 10 bases fit TRBD2. Germline values: CDR1 SQVTM, CDR2 ANQGSEA. The V gene end was trimmed by 3 bases and the J gene end by 5 bases; junction bases not matched to a gene: 7. This CDR3 contains 15 residues. The DNA for the CDR3 is TGCAGCGTTGAGTCTAGCGGGGGCCCCCACAATGAGCAGTTCTTC. Protein: CSVESSGGPHNEQFF.

This clone was found a few times. The gene calls are TRBV25-1 and TRBJ1-3; D call uncertain. Trimming pared 5 bases from V and 4 bases from J, leaving 9 bases between. The CDR3 runs to 13 residues. From germline, CDR1 is MGHDK and CDR2 SYGVNS. CDR3 region: CASSTLRGNTIYF. The CDR3 DNA reads as TGTGCCAGCAGTACTCTCAGGGGAAACACCATATATTTT.

This clone has only a few counts. The chain is built from TRBV20-1 and TRBJ2-5, with D uncertain. The assigned J gene may be wrong: the sequence end matches TRBJ2-7 better. The length of the CDR3 is 11 residues. Germline loops: CDR1 DFQATT, CDR2 SNEGSKA (reference sequence). CDR3 loop: CSHSGPYEQYF. The CDR3 bases are TGCAGTCACTCCGGGCCCTACGAGCAGTACTTC.

This rearrangement joins TRBV28 to TRBJ2-1; 9 bases line up with TRBD2. CDR1 and CDR2 from the germline V gene are MDHEN and SYDVKM. With V trimmed by 7 bases and J by 8 bases, 12 bases remained unmatched. The CDR3 runs to 15 residues. CDR3 in DNA: TGTGCCAGCACCCTCTCGGCGGGGGGGCGAGATGAGCAGTTCTTC. It specifies CASTLSAGGRDEQFF. Using reference TRBV28 and TRBJ2-1 for the parts outside the CDR3, the full variable domain is DVKVTQSSRYLVKRTGEKVFLECVQDMDHENMFWYRQDPGLGLRLIYFSYDVKMKEKGDIPEGYSVSREKKERFSLILESASTNQTSMYLCASTLSAGGRDEQFFGPGTRLTVL.

This chain connects TRBV18 to TRBJ1-1; D remains ambiguous. Germline-derived CDR1 and CDR2 are KGHSH and LQKENI. Trimming removed 2 bases at V and 3 bases at J, with 10 bases between. The length of the CDR3 is 14 residues. CDR3 loop: CASSPEGRDTEAFF. The CDR3 nucleotides are TGTGCCAGCTCACCAGAAGGTAGAGACACTGAAGCTTTCTTT.

The rearrangement uses TRBV7-9 and TRBJ1-5, with 9 bases fitting TRBD1. CDR1 is SEHNR, CDR2 FQNEAQ, per germline (reference sequence). The CDR3 sequence is 14 residues long. V gave up 1 base and J gave up 6 bases; unmatched junction bases: 1. CDR3 bases: TGTGCCAGCAGCTTAGGGGACAGGGCTCAGCCCCAGCATTTT. Amino acid sequence: CASSLGDRAQPQHF.

The chain employs TRBV18 and TRBJ1-4; D not resolved. The V end lost 3 bases, the J end lost 6 bases, and 14 bases lay between the germline ends. This CDR3 contains 15 residues. Germline V gene lookup returns CDR1 KGHSH and CDR2 LQKENI. CDR3 sequence (DNA): TGTGCCAGCTCACCGAGGGCAGCAGTGGATGAAAAACTGTTTTTT. Its translation: CASSPRAAVDEKLFF.

In DNA, the CDR3 is TGTGCCAGCCAAGGACTAGACGGCTCGGGTGAGCAGTTCTTC. This translates into CASQGLDGSGEQFF. This chain uses TRBV14 with TRBJ2-1, with 7 bases fitting TRBD2. This CDR3 spans 14 amino acids. Germline loops: CDR1 SGHDN, CDR2 FVKESK. V dropped 8 bases and J dropped 9; count of bases not matched to a gene: 13.

This clone was seen only a few times. The CDR3 reads CASSEYAAVSSYEQYF. CDR3 DNA: TGTGCCAGCAGTGAATACGCGGCGGTTAGCTCCTACGAGCAGTACTTC. The chain is built from TRBV25-1 and TRBJ2-7; D is uncertain. The CDR3 consists of 16 residues. Germline values: CDR1 MGHDK, CDR2 SYGVNS. V was cut by 0 bases and J by 0 bases, with 12 bases left in between.